This is a list of T cell receptor beta chains from one sample in a study of CD8+ T cells in alopecia areata. Here immunoSEQ multiplex PCR was the method, and the copy in TCRdb shows in-frame clones only, minus some. The sample consists of over 200,000 clones, 50% to 70% of them appearing once. Source: CD4+ T cells sorted from blood, taken at week 0. The origin of the receptors is a human donor with alopecia areata. CDR3s include the opening cysteine and the closing phenylalanine or tryptophan. Fields, in order: CDR3 DNA, CDR3 protein, V gene, D gene, J gene, clone size. The D gene is left open where the match is weak. Size is omitted from some rows. Given values are once, few, many or a class for expanded clones.

CDR3nt: TGTGCCACCAGATACGGGAGAAGCACAGATACGCAGTATTTT
CDR3aa: CATRYGRSTDTQYF
v_gene: TRBV6-5
d_gene: NA
j_gene: TRBJ2-3
abundance: few

CDR3nt: TGTGCCAGTAGTCTTGGGACTAGCGGCACAGATACGCAGTATTTT
CDR3aa: CASSLGTSGTDTQYF
v_gene: TRBV19
d_gene: TRBD2
j_gene: TRBJ2-3
abundance: few

CDR3nt: TGTGCCAGCAGCTTTTCGGGGTCTGGGGCAACTAATGAAAAACTGTTTTTT
CDR3aa: CASSFSGSGATNEKLFF
v_gene: TRBV5-6
d_gene: NA
j_gene: TRBJ1-4
abundance: NA

CDR3nt: TGTGCCAGCAGTGAAAGGGGCCTCAGCTCCTACAATGAGCAGTTCTTC
CDR3aa: CASSERGLSSYNEQFF
v_gene: TRBV2
d_gene: NA
j_gene: TRBJ2-1
abundance: NA

CDR3nt: TGTGCCAGCAGTTATAAAGGACAGGGGAATTCACCCCTCCACTTT
CDR3aa: CASSYKGQGNSPLHF
v_gene: TRBV11-1
d_gene: TRBD1
j_gene: TRBJ1-6
abundance: NA

CDR3nt: TGTGCCAGCACCCCCGGCATTTACCGGGAGCTGTTTTTT
CDR3aa: CASTPGIYRELFF
v_gene: TRBV6-1
d_gene: NA
j_gene: TRBJ2-2
abundance: NA

CDR3nt: TGTGCCAGCAGCTTAACCGGAGGTGCTGGGGCCAACGTCCTGACTTTC
CDR3aa: CASSLTGGAGANVLTF
v_gene: TRBV7-3
d_gene: NA
j_gene: TRBJ2-6
abundance: NA

CDR3nt: TGTGCCAGCAGCCTCCCGAGCGGGGGGGTCTACACAGATACGCAGTATTTT
CDR3aa: CASSLPSGGVYTDTQYF
v_gene: TRBV5-6
d_gene: TRBD2
j_gene: TRBJ2-3
abundance: few

CDR3nt: TGCAGCGTTGACGGCGTGGGGAGCACTGAAGCTTTCTTT
CDR3aa: CSVDGVGSTEAFF
v_gene: TRBV29-1
d_gene: NA
j_gene: TRBJ1-1
abundance: few

CDR3nt: TGTGCCAGACGGACTAGCCAGGCCGGGGAGCTGTTTTTT
CDR3aa: CARRTSQAGELFF
v_gene: TRBV27
d_gene: TRBD2
j_gene: TRBJ2-2
abundance: NA

CDR3nt: TGTGCCAGCAGTGAAAAGGGTCCGGTCTATGGCTACACCTTC
CDR3aa: CASSEKGPVYGYTF
v_gene: TRBV6-1
d_gene: NA
j_gene: TRBJ1-2
abundance: few

CDR3nt: TGTGCCAGCAGTTTGGCAGGCCCGGGGCCCCAGCATTTT
CDR3aa: CASSLAGPGPQHF
v_gene: TRBV6-5
d_gene: NA
j_gene: TRBJ1-5
abundance: once

CDR3nt: TGTGCCTGGAATCCGGGTCCCAACACCGGGGAGCTGTTTTTT
CDR3aa: CAWNPGPNTGELFF
v_gene: TRBV30
d_gene: NA
j_gene: TRBJ2-2
abundance: NA

CDR3nt: TGTGCCAGCAGTTTGAGGGGTGAAAAACTGTTTTTT
CDR3aa: CASSLRGEKLFF
v_gene: TRBV6-5
d_gene: NA
j_gene: TRBJ1-4
abundance: NA

CDR3nt: TGTGCCTGGAGTGGACAGGCGTTCGAGCAGTACTTC
CDR3aa: CAWSGQAFEQYF
v_gene: TRBV30
d_gene: NA
j_gene: TRBJ2-7
abundance: NA

CDR3nt: TGTGCCAGCAGTACCCAAGGGGGGGGCGGATACGAGCAGTACTTC
CDR3aa: CASSTQGGGGYEQYF
v_gene: TRBV6-1
d_gene: NA
j_gene: TRBJ2-7
abundance: few

CDR3nt: TGTGCCTGGAGTCCGTTGAACCGCCCGGAAGATACGCAGTATTTT
CDR3aa: CAWSPLNRPEDTQYF
v_gene: TRBV30
d_gene: NA
j_gene: TRBJ2-3
abundance: NA

CDR3nt: TGTGCCAGCTCACCAGGGACTAGCGGATACGAGCAGTACTTC
CDR3aa: CASSPGTSGYEQYF
v_gene: TRBV18
d_gene: TRBD2
j_gene: TRBJ2-7
abundance: NA

CDR3nt: TGCGCCAGCAGCTTGGGGGCCTCTAGGGGCACAGATACGCAGTATTTT
CDR3aa: CASSLGASRGTDTQYF
v_gene: TRBV5-1
d_gene: NA
j_gene: TRBJ2-3
abundance: NA

CDR3nt: TGTGCCAGCAGCCCTCACAGCGGGACTGAAGCTTTCTTT
CDR3aa: CASSPHSGTEAFF
v_gene: TRBV9
d_gene: NA
j_gene: TRBJ1-1
abundance: NA

CDR3nt: TGTGCCAGCAGTCCGACAGGGAGTCTGGATGGCTACACCTTC
CDR3aa: CASSPTGSLDGYTF
v_gene: TRBV27
d_gene: TRBD1
j_gene: TRBJ1-2
abundance: NA

CDR3nt: TGTGCCAGCAGCCGAGACAGGGGTGAGGGCTACACCTTC
CDR3aa: CASSRDRGEGYTF
v_gene: TRBV7-2
d_gene: TRBD1
j_gene: TRBJ1-2
abundance: NA

CDR3nt: TGCGCCAGCAGCTGGCTTCAGGGTAACTATGGCTACACCTTC
CDR3aa: CASSWLQGNYGYTF
v_gene: TRBV5-1
d_gene: NA
j_gene: TRBJ1-2
abundance: NA

CDR3nt: TGTGCCAGCAGCGTAGGATTAAGTCACGAGCAGTACTTC
CDR3aa: CASSVGLSHEQYF
v_gene: TRBV9
d_gene: NA
j_gene: TRBJ2-7
abundance: NA

CDR3nt: TGTGCCAGCAGCCTGGGACTGCCGAACACTGAAGCTTTCTTT
CDR3aa: CASSLGLPNTEAFF
v_gene: TRBV13
d_gene: NA
j_gene: TRBJ1-1
abundance: NA

CDR3nt: TGCAGCGCCGCGCAGGGGGCTCGTCTAGAAGCTTTCTTT
CDR3aa: CSAAQGARLEAFF
v_gene: TRBV29-1
d_gene: TRBD1
j_gene: TRBJ1-1
abundance: NA

CDR3nt: TGTGCCAGCAAGCTGGACGAACGGACTGAAGCTTTCTTT
CDR3aa: CASKLDERTEAFF
v_gene: TRBV7-3
d_gene: NA
j_gene: TRBJ1-1
abundance: few

CDR3nt: TGTGCCAGCACCACCGGGACAGGAGATAACTATGGCTACACCTTC
CDR3aa: CASTTGTGDNYGYTF
v_gene: TRBV6-5
d_gene: TRBD1
j_gene: TRBJ1-2
abundance: NA

CDR3nt: TGCAGCGTTTCAACACAGGGGAACACTGAAGCTTTCTTT
CDR3aa: CSVSTQGNTEAFF
v_gene: TRBV29-1
d_gene: NA
j_gene: TRBJ1-1
abundance: NA

CDR3nt: TGCAGCGTCGGTCTAGCGGGAGTTGGGAATGAGCAGTTCTTC
CDR3aa: CSVGLAGVGNEQFF
v_gene: TRBV29-1
d_gene: TRBD2
j_gene: TRBJ2-1
abundance: NA

CDR3nt: TGTGCCACCAGCAGAGATTGGGGGGGAGCTTTCTTT
CDR3aa: CATSRDWGGAFF
v_gene: TRBV15
d_gene: NA
j_gene: TRBJ1-1
abundance: few

CDR3nt: TGTGCCAGCAGCCAAGCCGGGACAGGGACCTCCTATGGCTACACCTTC
CDR3aa: CASSQAGTGTSYGYTF
v_gene: TRBV4-2
d_gene: TRBD1
j_gene: TRBJ1-2
abundance: NA

CDR3nt: TGTGCCAGCAGGCTAGGGGGCCAGCCCCAGCATTTT
CDR3aa: CASRLGGQPQHF
v_gene: TRBV6-6
d_gene: TRBD1
j_gene: TRBJ1-5
abundance: few

CDR3nt: TGCAGCGCCATTCCCAGGGGTCGGAATGGCTACACCTTC
CDR3aa: CSAIPRGRNGYTF
v_gene: TRBV29-1
d_gene: NA
j_gene: TRBJ1-2
abundance: NA

CDR3nt: TGTGCCAGCAGCTTGGCCCTGCAGGACACTGAAGCTTTCTTT
CDR3aa: CASSLALQDTEAFF
v_gene: TRBV5-6
d_gene: NA
j_gene: TRBJ1-1
abundance: NA

CDR3nt: TGCAGCGTTGAAGTGATGGGGGCTAGCATATATTTT
CDR3aa: CSVEVMGASIYF
v_gene: TRBV29-1
d_gene: NA
j_gene: TRBJ1-3
abundance: NA

CDR3nt: TGCGCCAGCAGATTGGAGGCAGGGGCCGGGGAGCTGTTTTTT
CDR3aa: CASRLEAGAGELFF
v_gene: TRBV5-1
d_gene: NA
j_gene: TRBJ2-2
abundance: NA

CDR3nt: TGTGCCAGCAGCGTGGGACGGCTCTCTGGGGCCAACGTCCTGACTTTC
CDR3aa: CASSVGRLSGANVLTF
v_gene: TRBV14
d_gene: NA
j_gene: TRBJ2-6
abundance: NA

CDR3nt: TGCAGCTCCTGGGGGGAGACCCAGTACTTC
CDR3aa: CSSWGETQYF
v_gene: TRBV29-1
d_gene: NA
j_gene: TRBJ2-5
abundance: NA

CDR3nt: TGTGCCAGCAGTTCCGGGGCCAACGTCCTGACTTTC
CDR3aa: CASSSGANVLTF
v_gene: TRBV27
d_gene: NA
j_gene: TRBJ2-6
abundance: few

CDR3nt: TGTGCCAGCAGTTACGTTCGTTCGACAGGGAACAATGAGCAGTTCTTC
CDR3aa: CASSYVRSTGNNEQFF
v_gene: TRBV6-5
d_gene: TRBD1
j_gene: TRBJ2-1
abundance: NA

CDR3nt: TGTGCCAGCACCCCGTCCCGCGAGCAGTACTTC
CDR3aa: CASTPSREQYF
v_gene: TRBV11-2
d_gene: NA
j_gene: TRBJ2-7
abundance: NA